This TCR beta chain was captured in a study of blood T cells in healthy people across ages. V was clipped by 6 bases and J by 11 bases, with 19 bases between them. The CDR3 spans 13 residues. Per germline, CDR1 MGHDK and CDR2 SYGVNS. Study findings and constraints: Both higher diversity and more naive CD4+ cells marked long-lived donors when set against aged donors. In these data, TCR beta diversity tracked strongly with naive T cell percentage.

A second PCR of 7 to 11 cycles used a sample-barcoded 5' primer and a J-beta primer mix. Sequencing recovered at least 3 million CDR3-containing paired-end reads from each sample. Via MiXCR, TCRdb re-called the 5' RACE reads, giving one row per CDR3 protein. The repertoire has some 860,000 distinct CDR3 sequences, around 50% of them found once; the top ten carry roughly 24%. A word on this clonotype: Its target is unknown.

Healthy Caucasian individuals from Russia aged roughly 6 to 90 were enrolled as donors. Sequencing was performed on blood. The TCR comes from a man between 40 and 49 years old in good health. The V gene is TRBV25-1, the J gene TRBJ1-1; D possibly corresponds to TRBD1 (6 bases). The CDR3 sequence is CASRPPSRGDAFF. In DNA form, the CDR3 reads TGTGCCAGCAGACCTCCAAGCAGGGGAGACGCTTTCTTT.